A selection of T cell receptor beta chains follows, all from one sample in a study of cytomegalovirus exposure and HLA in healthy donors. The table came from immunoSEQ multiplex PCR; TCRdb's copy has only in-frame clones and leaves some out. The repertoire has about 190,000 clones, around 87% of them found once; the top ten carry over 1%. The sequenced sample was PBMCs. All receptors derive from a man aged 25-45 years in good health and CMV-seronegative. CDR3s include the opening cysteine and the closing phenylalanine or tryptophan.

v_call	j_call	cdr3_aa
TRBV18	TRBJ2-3	CASSPRGGGGPDTQYF
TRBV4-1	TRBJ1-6	CASSRLAEEGSTGWSPLHF
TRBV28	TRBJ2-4	CASKKGNRGLADIQYF
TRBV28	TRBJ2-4	CASSLWRTGVKYF
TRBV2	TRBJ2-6	CASRETSGSGANGLTF
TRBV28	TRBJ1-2	CASSTRGYGYTF
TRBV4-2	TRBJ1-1	CASSQGTANTEAFF
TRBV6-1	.	CASRDSSVEQYF
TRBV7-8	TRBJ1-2	CASSLGALSGGAYGYTF
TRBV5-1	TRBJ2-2	CASSLGLAGNTGELFF
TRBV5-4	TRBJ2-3	CASRVDSGRARADTQYF
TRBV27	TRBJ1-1	CASNTQGTNTEAFF
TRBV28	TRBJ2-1	CASSLIQRWHEQFF
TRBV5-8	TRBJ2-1	CASSPGQTPLSSYNEQFF
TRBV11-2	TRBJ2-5	CASSLKARGETQYF
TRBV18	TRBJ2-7	CASSYPGQGQNYEQYF
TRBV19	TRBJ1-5	CASSRGRDSNQPQHF
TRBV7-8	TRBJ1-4	CASSPGQGLATNEKLFF
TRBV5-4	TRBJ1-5	CASSFIGGGSPDQPQHF
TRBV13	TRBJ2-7	CASSLTGRVSYEQYF
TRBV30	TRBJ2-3	CALGLARRGDTQYF
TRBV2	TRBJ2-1	CASGGASRGRGSYNEQFF
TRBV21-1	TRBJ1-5	CASSAPGQVSNQPQHF
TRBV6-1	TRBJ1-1	CASSEWGQGGPLNTEAFF
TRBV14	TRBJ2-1	CASSRDRARNEQFF
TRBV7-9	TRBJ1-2	CASSLGQGAGGYTF
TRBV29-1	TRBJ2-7	CSVAGQGFPLSYEQYF
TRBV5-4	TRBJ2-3	CASSQLALDTDTQYF
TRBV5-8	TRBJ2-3	CASSLIAGGPRTDTQYF
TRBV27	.	CASSLSRGSYEQYF
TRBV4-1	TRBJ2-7	CASSQAGGNEQYF
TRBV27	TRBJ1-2	CASSVRGAGKANYGYTF
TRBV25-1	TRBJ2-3	CASSELGGRGNTDTQYF
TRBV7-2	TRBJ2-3	CASSPQLAGLTDTQYF
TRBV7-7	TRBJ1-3	CASSLDRGNTIYF
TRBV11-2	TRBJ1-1	CASSLEGSGTEAFF
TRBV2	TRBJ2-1	CASSAAGHSYNEQFF
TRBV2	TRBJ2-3	CASSDLADTDTQYF
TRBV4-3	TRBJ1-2	CASSQDFQGGFRYTF
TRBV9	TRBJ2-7	CASSGGPPETYEQYF